Each of the 27 T cell receptor beta chains below was sequenced from the same sample in a study of blood T cell repertoires in COVID-19. Using immunoSEQ multiplex PCR, the repertoire was profiled, and TCRdb retains in-frame clones only, with some absent. Of some 490,000 clones listed, 70% to 90% are singletons. The material sequenced was peripheral blood. These receptors came from a human donor in a cohort sampled during active COVID-19.

V is TRBV6-5 and J is TRBJ1-2; TRBD1 is a possible D gene (5 bases). The ends were cut back, 6 bases at V and 8 bases at J, with 19 bases in the middle. The germline V gene has CDR1 MNHEY and CDR2 SVGAGI. The CDR3 loop spans 14 amino acids. The CDR3, as DNA: TGTGCCAGCAGCCAGGACCAGGGATCGCCGGGCTACACCTTC. Translating gives CASSQDQGSPGYTF.

This chain joins TRBV28 and TRBJ2-7; perhaps TRBD2 as D (6 bases). With 5 bases removed from V and 7 bases from J, the gap between germline ends came to 27 bases. CDR3 size: 17 residues. Germline lookup yields CDR1 MDHEN and CDR2 SYDVKM. CDR3 sequence (DNA): TGTGCCAGCAGTGGACGGTCGAGCAAGGGACTTTTATGGGAGCAGTACTTC. Translated, it gives CASSGRSSKGLLWEQYF.

This chain connects TRBV7-2 to TRBJ2-7; 7 nucleotides line up with TRBD2. J was trimmed by 5 bases and V by 1 base; bases with no gene match: 5. CDR1 SGHTA and CDR2 FQGNSA come from the germline V gene. The CDR3 covers 14 residues. CDR3 region: CASSLVAGDHEQYF. In nucleotides, the CDR3 is TGTGCCAGCAGCTTAGTGGCGGGAGACCACGAGCAGTACTTC.

In its sample, this clone was seen once. The rearrangement joins TRBV5-5 to TRBJ2-3; possible D gene TRBD1, 5 bases. The CDR3 runs 15 residues. The V end was cut by 0 bases, the J end by 5 bases, with 13 bases between. Germline lookup yields CDR1 SGHKS and CDR2 YYEKEE (reference sequence). The CDR3 DNA sequence: TGTGCCAGCAGCTTGGAGGGCAGGGCCTTAGATACGCAGTATTTT. Translated: CASSLEGRALDTQYF.

V is TRBV28 and J is TRBJ2-6; D is possibly TRBD1 (6 bases). The V gene's germline CDR1 is MDHEN and CDR2 SYDVKM. The CDR3 consists of 18 residues. Trimming took 1 base from V and 4 from J, leaving 17 bases between them. CDR3 nucleotide sequence: TGTGCCAGCAGTTTATCCGGACAGACGGTGATGGGGGCCAACGTCCTGACTTTC. It translates to CASSLSGQTVMGANVLTF.

This clone was observed many times. The gene calls are TRBV7-8 and TRBJ2-3; D is undetermined. Trimming stripped 0 bases from V and 4 bases from J, with 17 bases between. CDR3 size: 17 residues. Germline V gives CDR1 SGHVS, CDR2 FQNEAQ. The CDR3 coding sequence is TGTGCCAGCAGCTTAGCACTACGGTTTCGCGAGGCAGATACGCAGTATTTT. Translation gives CASSLALRFREADTQYF.

This chain uses TRBV7-3 with TRBJ2-1, with D possibly matching TRBD1 (6 bases). Germline CDR1 SGHTA, CDR2 FQGTGA. Trimming stripped 2 bases from V and 3 bases from J, with 11 bases between. The CDR3 is made up of 15 amino acids. The CDR3 loop reads CASSLLQGGYNEQFF. The CDR3 DNA follows: TGTGCCAGCAGCTTACTACAGGGCGGCTACAATGAGCAGTTCTTC.

This chain links TRBV18 with TRBJ2-7, with D possibly matching TRBD1 (6 bases). Germline V lookup: CDR1 KGHSH, CDR2 LQKENI. CDR3 length equals 15 residues. The V end was cut by 3 bases, the J end by 2 bases, with 14 bases between. For the CDR3, the DNA is TGTGCCAGCTCACCTGGACAGCTCTCTACCTACGAGCAGTACTTC. Translation gives CASSPGQLSTYEQYF. Supplemented by reference TRBV18 and TRBJ2-7, the full variable domain reads NAGVMQNPRHLVRRRGQEARLRCSPMKGHSHVYWYRQLPEEGLKFMVYLQKENIIDESGMPKERFSAEFPKEGPSILRIQQVVRGDSAAYFCASSPGQLSTYEQYFGPGTRLTVT.

The rearrangement uses TRBV28 and TRBJ1-2; no clear D gene. Between the trimmed V and J ends, which lost 8 bases and 0 bases, there was a span of 16 bases. CDR1 and CDR2 from the germline V gene are MDHEN and SYDVKM. This CDR3 region has 15 residues. The CDR3 DNA follows: TGTGCCAGCCATTCGGAGGACCCTTCTAACTATGGCTACACCTTC. Protein sequence: CASHSEDPSNYGYTF.

The V and J genes are TRBV29-1 and TRBJ2-1, with 9 bases lining up with TRBD2. CDR1 SQVTM and CDR2 ANQGSEA come from the germline V gene. The CDR3 loop spans 14 amino acids. J lost 5 bases, V lost 4 bases, and 6 bases had no gene match. The CDR3 region is CSVAASGIDNEQFF. For the CDR3, the DNA is TGCAGCGTTGCAGCTAGCGGGATAGACAATGAGCAGTTCTTC.

This chain joins TRBV2 and TRBJ2-1; D might be TRBD1 (5 bases). The CDR3 sequence is 15 residues long. Germline CDR1 is SNHLY and CDR2 is FYNNEI. V lost 5 bases, J lost 6 bases, and 17 bases lay in between. CDR3 sequence: CASSLAHMGLNEQFF. The CDR3 DNA reads as TGTGCCAGCAGTTTAGCCCACATGGGGCTCAATGAGCAGTTCTTC.

In regard to this clone: Within the sample, other DNA sequences also encode this same CDR3. CDR3 in DNA: TGTGCCAGTAGTATTAGGGAGACTGAAGCTTTCTTT. It yields the protein CASSIRETEAFF. The chain uses TRBV19 and TRBJ1-1; no reliable D call. Trimming pared 3 bases from V and 5 bases from J, leaving 7 bases between. This CDR3 region has 12 residues. CDR1 and CDR2 from the germline V gene are LNHDA and SQIVND (reference sequence).

The chain couples TRBV18 to TRBJ2-3; D call uncertain. V dropped 5 bases and J dropped 0 bases, with 12 bases sitting between them. The length of the CDR3 is 15 residues. Per the germline V gene, CDR1 is KGHSH and CDR2 is LQKENI. CDR3 sequence: CASSRLDGSTDTQYF. The CDR3 nucleotides are TGTGCCAGCTCAAGACTTGACGGTAGCACAGATACGCAGTATTTT.

This chain uses TRBV30 with TRBJ1-6; D is unclear. Germline V gene data show CDR1 as GTSNPN and CDR2 as SVGIG (reference sequence). Between the trimmed V and J ends, which lost 3 bases and 5 bases, there was a span of 17 bases. This CDR3 is 16 amino acids long. The CDR3 DNA reads TGTGCCTGGAGCGATTTGGGCGAGTCCCATAATTCACCCCTCCACTTT. It yields the protein CAWSDLGESHNSPLHF.

This clone showed up just a few times. The chain recombines TRBV5-4 with TRBJ1-1, with D possibly matching TRBD1 (6 bases). From germline, CDR1 is SGHNT and CDR2 YYREEE (reference sequence). V lost 4 bases to trimming and J lost 10 bases, with 14 bases between them. The CDR3 loop spans 12 amino acids. The DNA of the CDR3 is TGTGCCAGCAGCATCCTACAGGGATCAGCTTTCTTT. Amino acids: CASSILQGSAFF.

The chain has TRBV5-6 and TRBJ2-7, with TRBD1 matching over 10 bases. The length of the CDR3 is 16 residues. The junction had 10 bases not matched to a gene; V was cut back by 2 bases and J by 5 bases. The germline CDR1 and CDR2 sequences are SGHDT and YYEEEE. CDR3 region: CASSFGWRQGADEQYF. CDR3 DNA: TGTGCCAGCAGCTTCGGTTGGAGACAGGGGGCTGACGAGCAGTACTTC.

This chain connects TRBV5-8 to TRBJ2-5, with 8 bases matching TRBD1. The CDR3 totals 13 residues. CDR1 is SGHTS, CDR2 YDEGEE, per germline. V lost 4 bases, J lost 7 bases, and 6 bases stayed unmatched. The CDR3, as DNA: TGTGCCAGCAGCCCGGGACAGGTGGGGACCCAGTACTTC. It specifies CASSPGQVGTQYF. Using reference TRBV5-8 and TRBJ2-5 for the parts outside the CDR3, the full variable domain is EAGVTQSPTHLIKTRGQQATLRCSPISGHTSVYWYQQALGLGLQFLLWYDEGEERNRGNFPPRFSGRQFPNYSSELNVNALELEDSALYLCASSPGQVGTQYFGPGTRLLVL.

This clone has a single count. The rearrangement links TRBV28 to TRBJ1-6; TRBD1 matches 10 bases. The V and J ends lost 7 bases and 9 bases, in that order; junction bases with no gene match: 6. The germline V gene encodes CDR1 MDHEN and CDR2 SYDVKM. The CDR3 covers 14 residues. The DNA for the CDR3 is TGTGCCAGCACCGTCCGGGACAGGGGTTCACCCCTCCACTTT. Translating gives CASTVRDRGSPLHF.

This chain connects TRBV23-1 to TRBJ2-1; TRBD2 aligns across 11 bases. TRBV23-1 is identified as an open reading frame with a role that is uncertain. The CDR3 runs 16 residues. The junction had 11 bases not matched to a gene; V was cut back by 9 bases and J by 4 bases. The DNA of the CDR3 is TGCGCCAGTGGACTAGCGGGCCACGGCATATACAATGAGCAGTTCTTC. Its protein is CASGLAGHGIYNEQFF.

The chain links TRBV6-6 to TRBJ2-3, with 9 bases identical to TRBD1. V shed 8 bases and J 2 bases; nucleotides not matched to a gene: 8. Germline V lookup: CDR1 MNHNY, CDR2 SVGAGI (reference sequence). The CDR3 runs 15 residues. DNA for the CDR3: TGTGCCAGCCGGTACAGGGGGCTCTCCACAGATACGCAGTATTTT. Translated: CASRYRGLSTDTQYF.

This clone was recorded at least ten times. The V call is TRBV10-3, the J call TRBJ2-1; 11 bases match TRBD1. The CDR3 runs to 18 residues. V lost 6 bases and J lost 2; bases outside the gene matches: 12. The germline gives CDR1 ENHRY, CDR2 SYGVKD. The CDR3 nucleotides read TGTGCCATCAGCGGACAGGGGGCGGTCTACCGCCCCTACAATGAGCAGTTCTTC. Translation gives CAISGQGAVYRPYNEQFF.

The chain links TRBV6-1 to TRBJ1-4; D is unclear. This CDR3 has 13 residues. Trimming took off 2 bases at V and 8 bases at J, with 9 bases between the two ends. From germline, CDR1 is MNHNS and CDR2 SASEGT. As DNA, the CDR3 is TGTGCCAGCAGTGAAACCCGGAGGGAAAAACTGTTTTTT. Its protein is CASSETRREKLFF.

The gene calls are TRBV6-5 and TRBJ1-2, with 7 positions matching TRBD1. The CDR3 runs 13 residues. V was clipped by 5 bases and J by 7 bases; unmatched bases: 7. Per germline, CDR1 MNHEY and CDR2 SVGAGI. The CDR3 here is CASSLDRVAGYTF. CDR3 in DNA: TGTGCCAGCAGTCTTGACAGGGTTGCTGGCTACACCTTC.

The rearrangement joins TRBV7-2 to TRBJ2-6; D gene ambiguous. CDR3 length: 15 amino acids. In germline, CDR1 is SGHTA, CDR2 FQGNSA. V lost 4 bases and J lost 0, with 7 bases in between. The CDR3 nucleotides read TGTGCCAGCAGCTATCAGCGCTCTGGGGCCAACGTCCTGACTTTC. Its translation: CASSYQRSGANVLTF.

This chain links TRBV7-3 with TRBJ2-3; 10 nucleotides line up with TRBD1. CDR3 length equals 14 residues. The V and J ends lost 5 bases and 3 bases, in that order; junction bases with no gene match: 2. Germline lookup yields CDR1 SGHTA and CDR2 FQGTGA. CDR3 region: CASSQGQGTDTQYF. The CDR3 DNA reads TGTGCCAGCAGCCAGGGACAGGGGACAGATACGCAGTATTTT.

This clone was detected many times. The chain has TRBV30 and TRBJ1-2; weak D call: TRBD1 (5 bases). CDR1 is GTSNPN, CDR2 SVGIG, per germline (reference sequence). Trimming took 4 bases from V and 5 from J, leaving 11 bases between them. This CDR3 contains 12 residues. CDR3: CAWILDKYGYTF. CDR3 in DNA: TGTGCCTGGATCCTGGACAAGTATGGCTACACCTTC.

This clone was observed once. V gene TRBV6-6 combines with J gene TRBJ1-3; D uncertain. V was trimmed by 0 bases and J by 0 bases, leaving 9 bases between them. Per the germline V gene, CDR1 is MNHNY and CDR2 is SVGAGI (reference sequence). The CDR3 has 16 amino acids. The CDR3 protein is CASSYSSGFSGNTIYF. CDR3 DNA sequence: TGTGCCAGCAGTTACTCGAGCGGTTTCTCTGGAAACACCATATATTTT.